This T cell receptor beta chain was captured by sequencing in a study of cytomegalovirus exposure and HLA in healthy donors. Study outcomes and limitations: Using a false discovery rate of 0.05, a later analysis showed that 16,951 TCR beta sequences were associated with HLA alleles.

The PCR employed 60 Vbeta primers together with 13 Jbeta primers. The repertoire was sequenced with immunoSEQ multiplex PCR; TCRdb's copy has only in-frame clones and lacks some. The repertoire has about 150,000 clones, around 84% of them found once; the top ten carry about 2.3%. This clone was found once. The antigen remains undetermined. The receptor was derived from a woman in her late teens or twenties in good health and CMV-seronegative. What was sequenced was PBMCs.

CDR3: CASSPSDRGGSPLHF. The CDR3 DNA sequence: TGTGCCAGCTCACCATCCGACAGGGGTGGTTCACCCCTCCACTTT. The J gene is TRBJ1-6, the V gene TRBV18; TRBD1 matches 8 bases. The germline gives CDR1 KGHSH, CDR2 LQKENI. V was pared by 2 bases and J by 9 bases, with 6 bases of the junction left unmatched. The CDR3 length is 15 residues.